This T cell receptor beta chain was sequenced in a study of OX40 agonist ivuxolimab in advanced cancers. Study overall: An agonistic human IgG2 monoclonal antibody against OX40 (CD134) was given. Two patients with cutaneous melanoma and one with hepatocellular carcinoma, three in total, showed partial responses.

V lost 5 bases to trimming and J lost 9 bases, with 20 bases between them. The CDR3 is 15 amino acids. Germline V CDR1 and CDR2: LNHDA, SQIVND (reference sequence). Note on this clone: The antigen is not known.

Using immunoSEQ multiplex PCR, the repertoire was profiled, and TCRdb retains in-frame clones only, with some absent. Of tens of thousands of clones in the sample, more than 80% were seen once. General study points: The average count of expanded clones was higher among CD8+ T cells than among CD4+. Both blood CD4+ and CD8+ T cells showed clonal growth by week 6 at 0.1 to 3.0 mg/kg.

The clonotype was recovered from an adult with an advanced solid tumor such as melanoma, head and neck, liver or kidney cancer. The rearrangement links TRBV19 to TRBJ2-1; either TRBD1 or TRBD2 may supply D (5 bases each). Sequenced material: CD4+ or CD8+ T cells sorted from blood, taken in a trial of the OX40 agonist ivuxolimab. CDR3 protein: CASSPTGTARGEQFF. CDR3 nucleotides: TGTGCCAGTAGTCCGACCGGGACGGCGCGTGGTGAGCAGTTCTTC.